The present T cell receptor beta chain was sequenced within a study of blood T cells in healthy people across ages. Every sample gave at least 5 micrograms of total RNA when it was extracted. Trimming left V 2 bases short and J 4 bases short, with 12 bases between. Germline CDR1 SNHLY, CDR2 FYNNEI. The CDR3 runs 15 residues. A sample-barcoded 5' primer and a J-beta primer mix were used in a second PCR of about 6 to 11 cycles. A template-switch adaptor containing 12 random nucleotides labeled each cDNA molecule. TCRdb re-derived calls from the 5' RACE reads in MiXCR, one entry per CDR3 protein. Among hundreds of thousands of distinct CDR3 sequences, about half were seen once, and the ten largest hold around 18%.

The TCR originated in a man at least 80 years old in good health. Specimen: blood. This chain uses TRBV2 with TRBJ1-5; D might be TRBD1 (5 bases). The CDR3, as DNA: TGTGCCAGCAGTGAAAGGGTAGGGGAAAATCAGCCCCAGCATTTT. This codes for CASSERVGENQPQHF.